A single sample gave rise to the 17 T cell receptor beta chains below, sequenced in a study of monozygotic twins with inflammatory bowel disease. From its re-call of the 5' RACE reads, TCRdb lists each CDR3 protein once, without DNA. This repertoire comprises 200,000 to 250,000 distinct CDR3 sequences; its ten largest clones make up approximately 1.5%. Sequencing input: blood. These receptors were collected from a human donor with ulcerative colitis or Crohn's disease, or a healthy co-twin of an affected twin (not recorded which).

V and J are TRBV5-1 and TRBJ2-3; no DNA is available, so the TRBD1 call from TCRdb remains unchecked. Germline CDR1 reads SGHRS; CDR2 reads YFSETQ. The CDR3 extends over 15 amino acids. The CDR3 here is CASSPRRGPTDTQYF.

The chain employs TRBV20-1 and TRBJ1-6. The germline gives CDR1 DFQATT, CDR2 SNEGSKA (reference sequence). There are 11 residues in the CDR3. The CDR3 is CSAIGQSPLHF.

The rearrangement joins TRBV19 to TRBJ2-3; there is no DNA to check the TCRdb D call of TRBD2. The CDR3 is 14 residues long. The germline V gene encodes CDR1 LNHDA and CDR2 SQIVND (reference sequence). CDR3 region: CASSISLTVDTQYF.

The V and J genes are TRBV5-1 and TRBJ1-1; TCRdb picks TRBD1, but there is no DNA to check that call. The CDR3 runs to 15 residues. CDR1 is SGHRS and CDR2 is YFSETQ in the germline V gene. CDR3 region: CASSSNRGRNTEAFF. The full variable domain, completed using reference TRBV5-1 and TRBJ1-1, is KAGVTQTPRYLIKTRGQQVTLSCSPISGHRSVSWYQQTPGQGLQFLFEYFSETQRNKGNFPGRFSGRQFSNSRSEMNVSTLELGDSALYLCASSSNRGRNTEAFFGQGTRLTVV.

V is TRBV5-1 and J is TRBJ2-7; TCRdb's D call, TRBD2, is unchecked because there is no DNA. The CDR3 runs 19 residues. Germline CDR1 SGHRS, CDR2 YFSETQ. The CDR3 reads CASSLGGRSSRGVSYEQYF.

The chain joins TRBV12-3 or TRBV12-4 to TRBJ2-7; with no DNA, the TCRdb D assignment of TRBD2 cannot be verified. The CDR3 contains 14 residues. Here the CDR3 reads CASSLGSPSYEQYF.

The V gene is TRBV20-1, the J gene TRBJ1-1; TCRdb names TRBD1, which stays unverified in the absence of DNA. This CDR3 is built from 14 residues. From germline, CDR1 is DFQATT and CDR2 SNEGSKA (reference sequence). CDR3 loop: CSALGGAPNTEAFF.

The V and J genes are TRBV9 and TRBJ1-2. The CDR3 runs to 11 residues. CDR1 is SGDLS and CDR2 is YYNGEE in the germline V gene. The chain's CDR3 is CASHGHYGYTF.

V gene TRBV21-1 combines with J gene TRBJ1-5; no DNA is available, so the TRBD1 call from TCRdb remains unchecked. TRBV21-1 is described as a pseudogene. The CDR3 loop spans 18 amino acids. CDR3 sequence reads: CASSKPDRVVVSNQPQHF.

CDR3 amino acids: CASSLVGQGNTIYF. V and J are TRBV5-1 and TRBJ1-3; TCRdb's D call, TRBD1, is unchecked because there is no DNA. Germline assignment: CDR1 SGHRS and CDR2 YFSETQ. The CDR3 is 14 residues long.

J is TRBJ1-5 and V is TRBV2. Germline assignment: CDR1 SNHLY and CDR2 FYNNEI. CDR3 length: 16 residues. CDR3 residues: CASCESAGNSNQPQHF.

The rearrangement uses TRBV5-4 and TRBJ2-2; no DNA is available, so the TRBD1 call from TCRdb remains unchecked. The CDR3 contains 17 residues. In germline, CDR1 is SGHNT, CDR2 YYREEE (reference sequence). This chain's CDR3 is CASSLPKGQGASGELFF. Based on the CDR3 plus reference TRBV5-4 and TRBJ2-2, the full variable domain is ETGVTQSPTHLIKTRGQQVTLRCSSQSGHNTVSWYQQALGQGPQFIFQYYREEENGRGNFPPRFSGLQFPNYSSELNVNALELDDSALYLCASSLPKGQGASGELFFGEGSRLTVL.

The V call is TRBV7-8, the J call TRBJ1-4; no DNA is available, so the TRBD1 call from TCRdb remains unchecked. Germline CDR1 SGHVS, CDR2 FQNEAQ. The CDR3 covers 15 residues. The CDR3: CASSQRGAVNEKLFF.

The rearrangement uses TRBV20-1 and TRBJ2-1; TCRdb calls TRBD1, which cannot be checked without DNA. Germline-derived CDR1 and CDR2 are DFQATT and SNEGSKA (reference sequence). The CDR3 runs 14 residues. The CDR3: CSARGPRDYNEQFF.

The J gene is TRBJ2-2, the V gene TRBV2; TCRdb returns TRBD1, unconfirmable since there is no DNA. The CDR3 has 17 amino acids. Germline CDR1 SNHLY, CDR2 FYNNEI. Here the CDR3 reads CASTLGQGAWNTGELFF. The full variable domain, rest sourced from reference TRBV2 and TRBJ2-2, is EPEVTQTPSHQVTQMGQEVILRCVPISNHLYFYWYRQILGQKVEFLVSFYNNEISEKSEIFDDQFSVERPDGSNFTLKIRSTKLEDSAMYFCASTLGQGAWNTGELFFGEGSRLTVL.

This chain uses TRBV27 with TRBJ2-3; TCRdb's D call, TRBD2, is unchecked because there is no DNA. Per germline, CDR1 MNHEY and CDR2 SMNVEV (reference sequence). CDR3 size: 14 residues. This CDR3 reads CASTSGGALRTQYF.

The rearrangement uses TRBV5-1 and TRBJ1-5; absent DNA, TCRdb's TRBD1 call cannot be checked. Per the germline V gene, CDR1 is SGHRS and CDR2 is YFSETQ. CDR3 length: 15 amino acids. CDR3 in amino acids: CASSLEGQGGQPQHF.